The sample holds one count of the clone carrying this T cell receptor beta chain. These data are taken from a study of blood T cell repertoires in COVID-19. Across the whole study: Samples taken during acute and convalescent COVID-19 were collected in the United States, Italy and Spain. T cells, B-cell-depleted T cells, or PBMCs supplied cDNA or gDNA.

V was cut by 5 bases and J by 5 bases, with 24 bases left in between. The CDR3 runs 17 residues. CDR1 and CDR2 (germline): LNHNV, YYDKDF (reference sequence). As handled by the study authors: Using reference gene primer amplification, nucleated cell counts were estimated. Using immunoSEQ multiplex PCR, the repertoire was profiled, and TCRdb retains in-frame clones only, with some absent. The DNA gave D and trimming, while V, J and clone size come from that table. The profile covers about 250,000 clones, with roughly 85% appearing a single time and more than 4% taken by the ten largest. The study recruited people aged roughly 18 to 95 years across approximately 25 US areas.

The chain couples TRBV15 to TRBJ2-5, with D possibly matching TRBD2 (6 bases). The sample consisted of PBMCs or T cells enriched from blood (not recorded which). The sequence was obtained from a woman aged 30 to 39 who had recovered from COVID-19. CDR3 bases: TGTGCCACCAGCGGGAGAATCCAGTTCGGGGGAGGCGAGACCCAGTACTTC. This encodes CATSGRIQFGGGETQYF.